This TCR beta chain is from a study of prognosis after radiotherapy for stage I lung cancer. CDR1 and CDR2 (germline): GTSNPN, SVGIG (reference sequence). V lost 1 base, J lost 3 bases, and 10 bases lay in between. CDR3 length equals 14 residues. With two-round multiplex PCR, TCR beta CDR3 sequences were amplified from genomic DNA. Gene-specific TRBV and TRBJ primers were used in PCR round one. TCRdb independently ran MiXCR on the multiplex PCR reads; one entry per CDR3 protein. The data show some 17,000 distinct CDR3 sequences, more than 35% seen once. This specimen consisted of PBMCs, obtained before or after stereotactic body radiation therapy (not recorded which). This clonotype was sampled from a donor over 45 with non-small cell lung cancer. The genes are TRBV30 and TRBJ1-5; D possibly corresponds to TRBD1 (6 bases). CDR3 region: CAWSGDRNNQPQHF. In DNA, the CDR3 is TGTGCCTGGAGTGGCGACAGGAACAATCAGCCCCAGCATTTT.